Below are 25 T cell receptor beta chains sequenced from a single sample in a study of shared clonotypes between healthy human individuals. Generated by immunoSEQ multiplex PCR, the TCRdb table keeps only in-frame clones and is missing some. The sample lists approximately 350,000 clones; 74% were seen once. The material sequenced was memory CD4+ T cells sorted from blood. Subset defined: CD45RA-negative fraction. The receptors derive from a man younger than 45 in good health.

This clone was detected a few times. The CDR3 spells CASSPWTTRRNLRAYF. CDR3 DNA sequence: TGTGCCAGCAGCCCATGGACTACGAGGCGGAACCTACGAGCGTACTTC. The chain combines TRBV7-2 with TRBJ2-7, with a weak D call TRBD2 (6 bases). Germline V gives CDR1 SGHTA, CDR2 FQGNSA. V was clipped by 5 bases and J by 12 bases, with 29 bases between them. The CDR3 has 16 amino acids. The full variable domain, its missing parts supplied by reference TRBV7-2 and TRBJ2-7, is GAGVSQSPSNKVTEKGKDVELRCDPISGHTALYWYRQSLGQGLEFLIYFQGNSAPDKSGLPSDRFSAERTGGSVSTLTIQRTQQEDSAVYLCASSPWTTRRNLRAYFGPGTRLTVT.

The rearrangement uses TRBV2 and TRBJ2-2, with TRBD2 matching 7 bases. This CDR3 is 14 amino acids long. V lost 9 bases and J lost 0; bases outside the gene matches: 4. Looked up from germline, CDR1 is SNHLY and CDR2 is FYNNEI. The CDR3 nucleotides read TGTGCCAGTCGCCGGGGGGCGAACACCGGGGAGCTGTTTTTT. Its translation: CASRRGANTGELFF.

In DNA form, the CDR3 reads TGTGCCAGTAGTACGACTAGCGGGAGTGAGACCCAGTACTTC. This translates into CASSTTSGSETQYF. This sequence joins TRBV19 and TRBJ2-5; 12 bases align to TRBD2. This CDR3 has 14 residues. The germline V gene has CDR1 LNHDA and CDR2 SQIVND (reference sequence). The V gene end was trimmed by 4 bases and the J gene end by 5 bases; junction bases not matched to a gene: 2.

On this clone itself: Other DNA sequences from this sample encode an identical CDR3 as well. This chain joins TRBV19 and TRBJ1-2; D is uncertain. V was clipped by 3 bases and J by 5 bases, with 4 bases between them. The CDR3 covers 11 residues. CDR1 and CDR2 (germline): LNHDA, SQIVND (reference sequence). As DNA, the CDR3 is TGTGCCAGTAGTATTTATTATGGCTACACCTTC. This gives the protein CASSIYYGYTF.

This chain uses TRBV6-1 with TRBJ1-5, with a weak D call TRBD1 (6 bases). Germline lookup yields CDR1 MNHNS and CDR2 SASEGT. This CDR3 spans 16 amino acids. Trimming removed 2 bases at V and 6 bases at J, with 17 bases between. CDR3 DNA: TGTGCCAGCAGTGAAACTTTGGGGGCGCGGAGTCAGCCCCAGCATTTT. It yields the protein CASSETLGARSQPQHF.

V gene TRBV19 combines with J gene TRBJ2-3; D call uncertain. V dropped 3 bases and J dropped 0 bases, with 7 bases sitting between them. The CDR3 has 14 amino acids. Germline V gene data show CDR1 as LNHDA and CDR2 as SQIVND (reference sequence). The CDR3 here is CASSISSSTDTQYF. The CDR3 nucleotides read TGTGCCAGTAGTATTTCGTCTAGCACAGATACGCAGTATTTT.

This chain connects TRBV11-3 to TRBJ2-2; D gene uncertain. V was cut by 1 base and J by 2 bases, with 5 bases left in between. Germline CDR1 SGHNT, CDR2 YENEEA. This CDR3 has 14 amino acids. CDR3 in DNA: TGTGCCAGCAGCTTAGGGCACAACACCGGGGAGCTGTTTTTT. This codes for CASSLGHNTGELFF. Based on the CDR3 plus reference TRBV11-3 and TRBJ2-2, the full variable domain is EAGVVQSPRYKIIEKKQPVAFWCNPISGHNTLYWYLQNLGQGPELLIRYENEEAVDDSQLPKDRFSAERLKGVDSTLKIQPAELGDSAVYLCASSLGHNTGELFFGEGSRLTVL.

V and J are TRBV2 and TRBJ2-2; D remains unclear. This CDR3 region has 12 residues. The germline CDR1 and CDR2 sequences are SNHLY and FYNNEI. V lost 4 bases to trimming and J lost 6 bases, with 6 bases between them. The CDR3: CASSGLSGELFF. CDR3 coding DNA: TGTGCCAGCAGTGGACTGTCCGGGGAGCTGTTTTTT.

V gene TRBV7-9 combines with J gene TRBJ2-7; no clear D gene. V was shortened by 8 bases and J by 3 bases, with 8 bases between the two germline ends. CDR3 length: 11 amino acids. The germline V gene encodes CDR1 SEHNR and CDR2 FQNEAQ (reference sequence). The CDR3 protein is CASELSYEQYF. CDR3 nucleotide sequence: TGTGCCAGCGAGCTGAGCTACGAGCAGTACTTC. The variable domain in full, with the rest retrieved from reference TRBV7-9 and TRBJ2-7, is DTGVSQNPRHKITKRGQNVTFRCDPISEHNRLYWYRQTLGQGPEFLTYFQNEAQLEKSRLLSDRFSAERPKGSFSTLEIQRTEQGDSAMYLCASELSYEQYFGPGTRLTVT.

CDR3 sequence (DNA): TGCAGCGTTATCAAGGGGGGCAATGAGCAGTTCTTC. Amino acid sequence: CSVIKGGNEQFF. The rearrangement joins TRBV29-1 to TRBJ2-1; D assignment may be TRBD1 or TRBD2 (6 bases each). Trimming shortened V by 5 bases and J by 6 bases, and 11 bases separated the two germline ends. In germline, CDR1 is SQVTM, CDR2 ANQGSEA. This CDR3 comprises 12 residues.

CDR3 loop: CASSVDPLGSPPAGANEQFF. Here the CDR3 DNA reads TGTGCCAGCAGCGTAGACCCGTTGGGATCGCCCCCCGCCGGGGCCAATGAGCAGTTCTTC. The rearrangement joins TRBV9 to TRBJ2-1; D may match TRBD1 or TRBD2 (5 bases each). The V and J ends lost 0 bases and 6 bases respectively, with 28 bases between them. The CDR3 is 20 residues long. CDR1 is SGDLS, CDR2 YYNGEE, per germline.

The chain combines TRBV30 with TRBJ1-2; no reliable D call. This CDR3 is 13 amino acids long. Trimming left V 3 bases short and J 5 bases short, with 13 bases between. CDR1 and CDR2 from the germline V gene are GTSNPN and SVGIG (reference sequence). CDR3 loop: CAWSLSGEYGYTF. The CDR3 DNA reads TGTGCCTGGAGCCTCAGCGGGGAGTATGGCTACACCTTC.

The V gene is TRBV14, the J gene TRBJ2-1; 9 positions agree with TRBD2. The germline V gene has CDR1 SGHDN and CDR2 FVKESK. V dropped 4 bases and J dropped 9; count of bases not matched to a gene: 13. This CDR3 comprises 16 residues. The CDR3 region has the DNA TGTGCCAGCAGCCCTATCGGAGCGGGGGGTTTTGGTGAGCAGTTCTTC. Residues: CASSPIGAGGFGEQFF.

This clone was picked up one time. The same CDR3 also results from other DNA sequences found in this sample. The V call is TRBV14, the J call TRBJ1-1; weak D call: TRBD1 (6 bases). This CDR3 comprises 14 residues. Between the trimmed V and J ends, which lost 1 base and 4 bases, there was a span of 10 bases. Germline V gene lookup returns CDR1 SGHDN and CDR2 FVKESK. CDR3 nucleotide sequence: TGTGCCAGCAGCCAAGTTGGGGGCGGCACTGAAGCTTTCTTT. This encodes CASSQVGGGTEAFF. The whole variable domain, filled in from reference TRBV14 and TRBJ1-1, reads EAGVTQFPSHSVIEKGQTVTLRCDPISGHDNLYWYRRVMGKEIKFLLHFVKESKQDESGMPNNRFLAERTGGTYSTLKVQPAELEDSGVYFCASSQVGGGTEAFFGQGTRLTVV.

This chain connects TRBV4-1 to TRBJ2-5, with 9 bases aligning to TRBD1. V lost 1 base, J lost 5 bases, and 8 bases stayed unmatched. The germline V gene encodes CDR1 MGHRA and CDR2 YSYEKL. The CDR3 runs to 16 residues. The CDR3 loop reads CASSQGPRTGAETQYF. The DNA of the CDR3 is TGCGCCAGCAGCCAAGGGCCCCGGACAGGGGCTGAGACCCAGTACTTC.

The chain uses TRBV7-4 and TRBJ2-5, with D perhaps matching TRBD1 or TRBD2 (7 bases each). This CDR3 has 17 residues. Germline assignment: CDR1 SGHVT and CDR2 SQSDAQ. Trimming stripped 7 bases from V and 1 base from J, with 22 bases between. CDR3 region: CASTHRPGGGFQETQYF. The CDR3 coding sequence is TGTGCCAGCACCCACCGGCCAGGGGGGGGGTTCCAAGAGACCCAGTACTTC. Full variable domain (remainder filled in from reference TRBV7-4 and TRBJ2-5): GAGVSQSPRYKVAKRGRDVALRCDSISGHVTLYWYRQTLGQGSEVLTYSQSDAQRDKSGRPSGRFSAERPERSVSTLKIQRTEQGDSAVYLCASTHRPGGGFQETQYFGPGTRLLVL.

This clone was seen repeatedly, ten times or more. The gene calls are TRBV7-9 and TRBJ1-2; D remains ambiguous. The germline CDR1 and CDR2 sequences are SEHNR and FQNEAQ (reference sequence). V lost 0 bases, J lost 5 bases, and 7 bases lay in between. CDR3 length: 13 amino acids. The CDR3 DNA reads TGTGCCAGCAGCTTAGCCCGAAATTATGGCTACACCTTC. Translated: CASSLARNYGYTF. The variable domain in full, completed from reference TRBV7-9 and TRBJ1-2, reads DTGVSQNPRHKITKRGQNVTFRCDPISEHNRLYWYRQTLGQGPEFLTYFQNEAQLEKSRLLSDRFSAERPKGSFSTLEIQRTEQGDSAMYLCASSLARNYGYTFGSGTRLTVV.

The rearrangement uses TRBV9 and TRBJ1-1; 7 nucleotides match TRBD1. In germline, CDR1 is SGDLS, CDR2 YYNGEE. Trimming at V came to 1 base and at J to 1 base, leaving 1 base not matched to a gene. This CDR3 spans 14 amino acids. CDR3 sequence reads: CASSVTGANTEAFF. CDR3 nucleotide sequence: TGTGCCAGCAGCGTAACAGGGGCGAACACTGAAGCTTTCTTT.

The chain uses TRBV18 and TRBJ1-5, with D tentatively TRBD1 (5 bases). With 3 bases removed from V and 7 bases from J, the gap between germline ends came to 10 bases. The CDR3 has 13 amino acids. Germline loops: CDR1 KGHSH, CDR2 LQKENI. The CDR3 region is CASSPGGGQPQHF. In nucleotides, the CDR3 is TGTGCCAGCTCACCGGGTGGGGGACAGCCCCAGCATTTT.

The table lists this clone with a count of one. The rearrangement uses TRBV18 and TRBJ2-7, with D possibly TRBD1 on 5 matching bases. The CDR3 extends over 13 amino acids. The ends were cut back, 2 bases at V and 9 bases at J, with 14 bases in the middle. Germline CDR1 reads KGHSH; CDR2 reads LQKENI. CDR3 region: CASSPSGNDRQYF. The CDR3 nucleotides are TGTGCCAGCTCACCATCAGGGAACGATAGGCAGTACTTC.

The chain is built from TRBV28 and TRBJ2-4; a possible D gene is TRBD1 (5 bases). There are 17 residues in the CDR3. Germline CDR1 MDHEN, CDR2 SYDVKM. The V end lost 3 bases, the J end lost 0 bases, and 15 bases lay between the germline ends. DNA of the CDR3: TGTGCCAGCAGTTTTCCGAGACAGCAACTAGCCAAAAACATTCAGTACTTC. Amino acid sequence: CASSFPRQQLAKNIQYF.

The chain is built from TRBV2 and TRBJ2-5; D may be TRBD2 (5 bases). CDR1 SNHLY and CDR2 FYNNEI come from the germline V gene. Trimming left V 7 bases short and J 6 bases short, with 15 bases between. CDR3 length equals 13 residues. The CDR3 region is CASISEVGKTQYF. The CDR3 nucleotides are TGTGCCAGCATCTCGGAGGTCGGAAAGACCCAGTACTTC.

By share, this clone ranks as medium-sized. The J gene is TRBJ1-4, the V gene TRBV19; a weak D match, TRBD1 (5 bases). V was pared by 6 bases and J by 8 bases, with 16 bases between. In germline, CDR1 is LNHDA, CDR2 SQIVND (reference sequence). CDR3 length equals 14 residues. The CDR3 region has the DNA TGTGCCAGTAGACCTCAGAGGACATCGGAAAAACTGTTTTTT. Its translation: CASRPQRTSEKLFF.

V usage is TRBV5-5 and J usage is TRBJ1-3; D is undetermined. The CDR3 spans 15 residues. The V and J ends lost 3 bases and 0 bases respectively, with 10 bases between them. The germline gives CDR1 SGHKS, CDR2 YYEKEE (reference sequence). The CDR3 nucleotides read TGTGCCAGCAGCTACGAGGCTACCTCTGGAAACACCATATATTTT. This translates into CASSYEATSGNTIYF.

The rearrangement links TRBV5-1 to TRBJ2-3, with TRBD1 identical over 10 bases. The junction had 9 bases not matched to a gene; V was cut back by 4 bases and J by 4 bases. The CDR3 loop spans 16 amino acids. CDR1 and CDR2 (germline): SGHRS, YFSETQ. The CDR3 DNA follows: TGCGCCAGCAGCCCACGAGGGACAGGGGAGTCAGATACGCAGTATTTT. This codes for CASSPRGTGESDTQYF. Combining the CDR3 with reference TRBV5-1 and TRBJ2-3 gives the whole variable domain KAGVTQTPRYLIKTRGQQVTLSCSPISGHRSVSWYQQTPGQGLQFLFEYFSETQRNKGNFPGRFSGRQFSNSRSEMNVSTLELGDSALYLCASSPRGTGESDTQYFGPGTRLTVL.